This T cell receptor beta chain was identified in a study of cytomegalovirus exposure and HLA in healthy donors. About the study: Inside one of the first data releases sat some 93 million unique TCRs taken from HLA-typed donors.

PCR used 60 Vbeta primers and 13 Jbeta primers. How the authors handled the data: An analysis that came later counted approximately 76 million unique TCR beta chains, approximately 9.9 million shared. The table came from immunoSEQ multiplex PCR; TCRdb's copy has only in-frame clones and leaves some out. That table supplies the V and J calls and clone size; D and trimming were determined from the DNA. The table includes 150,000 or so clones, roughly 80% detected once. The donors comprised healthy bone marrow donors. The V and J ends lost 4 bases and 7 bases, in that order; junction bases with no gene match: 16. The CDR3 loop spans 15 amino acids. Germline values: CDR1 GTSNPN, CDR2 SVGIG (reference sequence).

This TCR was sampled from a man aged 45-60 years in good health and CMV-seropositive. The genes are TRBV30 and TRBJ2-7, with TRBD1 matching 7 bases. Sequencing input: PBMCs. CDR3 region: CAWNGPTGTGLEQYF. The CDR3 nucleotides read TGTGCCTGGAATGGGCCGACAGGGACCGGCTTGGAGCAGTACTTC.